This TCR beta chain was identified during a study of blood T cell repertoires in COVID-19. As for the study in general: COVID-19 samples, acute and convalescent, were from the United States, Italy and Spain. PBMCs, B-cell-depleted T cells, or T cells were the source of the cDNA or gDNA that made up the material.

Original processing methods: From reference gene primer amplification, estimates of nucleated cell counts were derived. TCRdb keeps only in-frame clones here, not all; method: immunoSEQ multiplex PCR. That table furnishes V, J and clone size, whereas the DNA furnished D and trimming. Of tens of thousands of clones detected, roughly 90% appear once; the ten largest clones hold 34%. Sequencing was performed on peripheral blood. The origin of this receptor is a man in his 70s with active COVID-19.

CDR3 residues: CASSPPMGLAGGPDTQYF. The CDR3 DNA reads TGTGCCAGCTCACCACCCATGGGACTAGCGGGAGGGCCAGATACGCAGTATTTT. V usage is TRBV18 and J usage is TRBJ2-3; 16 positions match TRBD2. Per germline, CDR1 KGHSH and CDR2 LQKENI. Trimming at V came to 0 bases and at J to 4 bases, leaving 4 bases not matched to a gene. This CDR3 region has 18 residues.